This entry lists 14 T cell receptor beta chains sequenced from one sample in a study of CD8+ T cells in alopecia areata. Treatment given: oral pan-JAK inhibitor, 5-10 mg twice daily. TCR sequencing used cDNA made by reverse transcription of extracted RNA. The method was immunoSEQ multiplex PCR; TCRdb's version includes in-frame clones alone and lacks a portion of them. This sample has over 200,000 clones, with around 66% found just once. Specimen: CD4+ T cells sorted from blood, collected at week 4, from a patient treated with tofacitinib. Every receptor here comes from a human donor with alopecia areata.

The chain is built from TRBV19 and TRBJ1-6, with TRBD1 as a possible D gene (5 bases). The V gene lost 3 bases and the J gene lost 10 bases, with 13 bases spanning the gap. Germline assignment: CDR1 LNHDA and CDR2 SQIVND (reference sequence). This CDR3 spans 14 amino acids. CDR3 nucleotides: TGTGCCAGTAGTATGGCCTCAGGGCTGTCACCCCTCCACTTT. Translating gives CASSMASGLSPLHF.

A remark on this clone: The same CDR3 also results from other DNA sequences found in this sample. The CDR3 DNA reads as TGTGCCAGCAGTTTGACTGCGGGTGAAAAACTGTTTTTT. Amino acid sequence: CASSLTAGEKLFF. The chain has TRBV27 and TRBJ1-4; no clear D. The length of the CDR3 is 13 residues. Germline loops: CDR1 MNHEY, CDR2 SMNVEV (reference sequence). Trimming cost V 3 bases and J 7 bases, with 9 bases left between them.

This clone was recorded a few times. J is TRBJ1-1 and V is TRBV2, with D unclear. The V gene's germline CDR1 is SNHLY and CDR2 FYNNEI. This CDR3 has 13 amino acids. V gave up 6 bases and J gave up 1 base, with 9 bases separating them. The CDR3 region is CASSQGRNTEAFF. For the CDR3, the DNA is TGTGCCAGCAGCCAAGGGAGGAACACTGAAGCTTTCTTT.

V usage is TRBV28 and J usage is TRBJ1-5; 11 bases line up with TRBD1. Losses at the gene ends were 7 bases for V and 9 bases for J; bases not matched to a gene: 11. The germline CDR1 and CDR2 sequences are MDHEN and SYDVKM. The CDR3 sequence is 15 residues long. CDR3 nucleotide sequence: TGTGCCAGCACTTCCCCCGGGACAGGGGGAGCGCCCCAGCATTTT. This translates into CASTSPGTGGAPQHF.

The sample holds a few counts of this clone. The rearrangement joins TRBV7-9 to TRBJ1-2; D is undetermined. V was trimmed by 3 bases and J by 2 bases, leaving 7 bases between them. From germline, CDR1 is SEHNR and CDR2 FQNEAQ (reference sequence). This CDR3 is built from 13 residues. CDR3 in amino acids: CASSFGENYGYTF. The CDR3 DNA reads TGTGCCAGCAGCTTTGGCGAGAACTATGGCTACACCTTC. The full variable domain, rest sourced from reference TRBV7-9 and TRBJ1-2, is DTGVSQNPRHKITKRGQNVTFRCDPISEHNRLYWYRQTLGQGPEFLTYFQNEAQLEKSRLLSDRFSAERPKGSFSTLEIQRTEQGDSAMYLCASSFGENYGYTFGSGTRLTVV.

This clone appeared a few times. V and J are TRBV5-1 and TRBJ1-1; the D is unclear. The germline gives CDR1 SGHRS, CDR2 YFSETQ. The CDR3 spans 14 residues. Trimming left V 0 bases short and J 4 bases short, with 10 bases between. CDR3 nucleotides: TGCGCCAGCAGCTTGGAGCCAGTCAGCACTGAAGCTTTCTTT. Translated: CASSLEPVSTEAFF.

This chain connects TRBV7-2 to TRBJ2-3; D gene unclear. Trimming took off 3 bases at V and 2 bases at J, with 6 bases between the two ends. Germline loops: CDR1 SGHTA, CDR2 FQGNSA. There are 13 residues in the CDR3. The DNA for the CDR3 is TGTGCCAGCAGCTTCATGAACACAGATACGCAGTATTTT. Protein: CASSFMNTDTQYF.

The table lists this clone with a count of one. The V gene is TRBV29-1, the J gene TRBJ1-4, with TRBD1 matching over 8 bases. Losses at the gene ends were 5 bases for V and 7 bases for J; bases not matched to a gene: 3. CDR1 is SQVTM and CDR2 is ANQGSEA in the germline V gene. The length of the CDR3 is 12 residues. The DNA for the CDR3 is TGCAGCGTTCAGGGGGCCGGTGAAAAACTGTTTTTT. Its protein is CSVQGAGEKLFF.

The chain's CDR3 is CASSQDREGDSSYEQYF. In DNA form, the CDR3 reads TGCGCCAGCAGCCAAGATCGGGAGGGCGATAGCTCCTACGAGCAGTACTTC. The chain links TRBV4-3 to TRBJ2-7; 8 nucleotides match TRBD2. Looked up from germline, CDR1 is LGHNA and CDR2 is YSLEER. CDR3 size: 17 residues. V gave up 0 bases and J gave up 0 bases; unmatched junction bases: 7.

The rearrangement joins TRBV5-6 to TRBJ1-2, with 9 nucleotides matching TRBD1. Germline V gene lookup returns CDR1 SGHDT and CDR2 YYEEEE. V shed 4 bases and J 6 bases; nucleotides not matched to a gene: 4. The CDR3 runs to 13 residues. The CDR3 bases are TGTGCCAGCAGCCGGGACAGGGTGAATGGCTACACCTTC. Its translation: CASSRDRVNGYTF.

This chain joins TRBV29-1 and TRBJ1-5; tentative D call: TRBD1 (6 bases). This CDR3 has 14 residues. Germline V CDR1 and CDR2: SQVTM, ANQGSEA. V lost 7 bases, J lost 7 bases, and 20 bases lay in between. For the CDR3, the DNA is TGCAGCGCCCGAGTGGGGGGCGCGGGACAGCCCCAGCATTTT. Amino acids: CSARVGGAGQPQHF.

This rearrangement joins TRBV29-1 to TRBJ2-3; 7 positions agree with TRBD2. After removal of 4 bases from V and 0 bases from J, the junction contained 4 bases not matched to a gene. CDR1 and CDR2 from the germline V gene are SQVTM and ANQGSEA. This CDR3 comprises 14 residues. CDR3 region: CSVGLAESTDTQYF. CDR3 nucleotide sequence: TGCAGCGTTGGGCTAGCGGAAAGCACAGATACGCAGTATTTT.

The chain combines TRBV30 with TRBJ2-5; perhaps TRBD2 as D (5 bases). The CDR3 runs to 14 residues. V lost 4 bases and J lost 5, with 17 bases in between. From germline, CDR1 is GTSNPN and CDR2 SVGIG (reference sequence). As DNA, the CDR3 is TGTGCCTGGACAGTGGGAGCGAATTTGGAGACCCAGTACTTC. Translating gives CAWTVGANLETQYF.

The V and J genes are TRBV29-1 and TRBJ1-1; possibly TRBD1 for D (6 bases). This CDR3 is 13 amino acids long. V was trimmed by 4 bases and J by 3 bases, leaving 12 bases between them. Per the germline V gene, CDR1 is SQVTM and CDR2 is ANQGSEA. The CDR3 sequence: CSVAGGADTEAFF. The DNA for the CDR3 is TGCAGCGTTGCTGGGGGCGCGGACACTGAAGCTTTCTTT.